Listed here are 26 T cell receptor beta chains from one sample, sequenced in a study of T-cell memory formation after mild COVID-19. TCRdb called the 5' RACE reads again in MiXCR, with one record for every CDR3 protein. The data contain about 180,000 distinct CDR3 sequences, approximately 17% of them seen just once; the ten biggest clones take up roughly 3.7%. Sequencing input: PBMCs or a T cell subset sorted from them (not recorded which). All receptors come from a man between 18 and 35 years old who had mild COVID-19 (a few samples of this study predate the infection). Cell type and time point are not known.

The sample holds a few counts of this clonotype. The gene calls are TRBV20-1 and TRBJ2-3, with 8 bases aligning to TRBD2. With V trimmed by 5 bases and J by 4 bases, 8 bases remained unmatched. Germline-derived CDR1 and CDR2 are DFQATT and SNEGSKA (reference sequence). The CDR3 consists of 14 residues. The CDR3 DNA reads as TGCAGTGCTCGGGGGGGGGCTGTCCCAGATACGCAGTATTTT. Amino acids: CSARGGAVPDTQYF.

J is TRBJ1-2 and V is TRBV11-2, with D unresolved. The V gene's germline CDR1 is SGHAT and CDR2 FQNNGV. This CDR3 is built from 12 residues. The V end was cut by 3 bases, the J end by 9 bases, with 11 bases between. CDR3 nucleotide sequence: TGTGCCAGCAGCTTCGCGAGGGTTAGCTACACCTTC. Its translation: CASSFARVSYTF.

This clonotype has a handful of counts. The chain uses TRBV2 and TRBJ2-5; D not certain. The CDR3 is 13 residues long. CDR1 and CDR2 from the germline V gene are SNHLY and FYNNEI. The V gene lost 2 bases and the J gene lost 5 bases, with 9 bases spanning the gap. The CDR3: CASSELVPETQYF. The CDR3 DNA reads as TGTGCCAGCAGTGAACTGGTTCCGGAGACCCAGTACTTC.

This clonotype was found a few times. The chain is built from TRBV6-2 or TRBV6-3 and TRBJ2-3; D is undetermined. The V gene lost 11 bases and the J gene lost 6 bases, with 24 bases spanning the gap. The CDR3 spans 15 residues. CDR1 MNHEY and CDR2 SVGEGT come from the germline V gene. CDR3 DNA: TGTGCCCCCCCTTTGGTCGATTCACCTACGGATACGCAGTATTTT. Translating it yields CAPPLVDSPTDTQYF.

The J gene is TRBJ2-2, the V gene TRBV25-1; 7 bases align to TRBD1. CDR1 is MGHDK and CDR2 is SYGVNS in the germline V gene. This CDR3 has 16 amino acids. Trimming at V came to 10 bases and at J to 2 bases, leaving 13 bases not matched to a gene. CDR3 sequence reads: CATLREGTANTGELFF. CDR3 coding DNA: TGTGCCACCCTTCGGGAAGGGACAGCTAACACCGGGGAGCTGTTTTTT.

The CDR3 bases are TGTGCCAGCAGCACGGGGCGGAGGTACTACGAGCAGTACTTC. This encodes CASSTGRRYYEQYF. The V call is TRBV12-3 or TRBV12-4, the J call TRBJ2-7; the D call may be TRBD1 or TRBD2 (5 bases each). CDR3 length: 14 residues. Trimming took off 6 bases at V and 3 bases at J, with 15 bases between the two ends.

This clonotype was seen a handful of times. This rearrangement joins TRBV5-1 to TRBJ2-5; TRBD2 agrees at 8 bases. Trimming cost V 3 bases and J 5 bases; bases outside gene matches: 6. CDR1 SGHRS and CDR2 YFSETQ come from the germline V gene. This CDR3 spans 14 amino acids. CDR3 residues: CASSSTSEVETQYF. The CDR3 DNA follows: TGCGCCAGCAGCTCGACTAGCGAGGTGGAGACCCAGTACTTC.

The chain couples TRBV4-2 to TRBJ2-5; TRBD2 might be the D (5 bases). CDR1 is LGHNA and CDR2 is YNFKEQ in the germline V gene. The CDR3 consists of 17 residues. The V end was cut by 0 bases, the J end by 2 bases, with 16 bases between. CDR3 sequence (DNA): TGTGCCAGCAGCCAAGATGGTGGCGGGCCATCGCAAGAGACCCAGTACTTC. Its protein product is CASSQDGGGPSQETQYF.

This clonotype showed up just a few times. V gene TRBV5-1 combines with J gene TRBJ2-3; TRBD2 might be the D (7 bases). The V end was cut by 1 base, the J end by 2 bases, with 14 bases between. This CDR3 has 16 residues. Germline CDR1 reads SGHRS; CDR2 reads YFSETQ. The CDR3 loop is CASSLRVGGPTDTQYF. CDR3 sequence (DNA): TGCGCCAGCAGCTTGAGGGTGGGGGGGCCCACAGATACGCAGTATTTT.

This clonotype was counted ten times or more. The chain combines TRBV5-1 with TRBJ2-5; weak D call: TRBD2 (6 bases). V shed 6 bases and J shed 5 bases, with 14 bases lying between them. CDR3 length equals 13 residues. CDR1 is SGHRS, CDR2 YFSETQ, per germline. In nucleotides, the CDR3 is TGCGCCAGCAAGGACGGCGGGGTGGAGACCCAGTACTTC. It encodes CASKDGGVETQYF.

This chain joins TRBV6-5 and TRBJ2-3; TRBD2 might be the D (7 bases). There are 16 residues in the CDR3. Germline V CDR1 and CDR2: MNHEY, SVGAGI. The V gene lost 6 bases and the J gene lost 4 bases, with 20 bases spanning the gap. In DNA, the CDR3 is TGTGCCAGCAGCACGGGCGGCGGGGGCTTCCCAGATACGCAGTATTTT. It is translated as CASSTGGGGFPDTQYF.

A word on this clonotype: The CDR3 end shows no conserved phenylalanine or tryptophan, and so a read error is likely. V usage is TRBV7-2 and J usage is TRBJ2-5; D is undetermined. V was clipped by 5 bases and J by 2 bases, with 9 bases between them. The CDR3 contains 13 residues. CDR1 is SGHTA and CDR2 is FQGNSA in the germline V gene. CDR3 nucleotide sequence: TGTGCCAGCAGCGGGCGCAGGCAAGAGACCCAGTACTGC. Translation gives CASSGRRQETQYC.

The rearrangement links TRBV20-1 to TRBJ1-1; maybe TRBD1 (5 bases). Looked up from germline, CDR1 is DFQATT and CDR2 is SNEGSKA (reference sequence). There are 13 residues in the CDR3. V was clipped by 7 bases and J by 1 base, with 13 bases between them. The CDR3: CSGGRDGNTEAFF. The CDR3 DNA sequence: TGCAGTGGGGGGAGGGACGGGAACACTGAAGCTTTCTTT.

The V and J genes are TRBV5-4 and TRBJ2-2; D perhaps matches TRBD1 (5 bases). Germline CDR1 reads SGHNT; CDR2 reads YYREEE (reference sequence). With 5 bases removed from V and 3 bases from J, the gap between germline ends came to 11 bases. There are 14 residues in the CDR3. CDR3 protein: CASRSTEYTGELFF. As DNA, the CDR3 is TGTGCCAGCAGGTCGACAGAGTACACCGGGGAGCTGTTTTTT.

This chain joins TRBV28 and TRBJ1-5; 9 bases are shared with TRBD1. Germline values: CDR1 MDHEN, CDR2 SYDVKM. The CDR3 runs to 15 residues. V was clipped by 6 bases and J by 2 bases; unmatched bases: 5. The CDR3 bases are TGTGCCAGCAGGTGGGGACAGGGCGGCAATCAGCCCCAGCATTTT. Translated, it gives CASRWGQGGNQPQHF. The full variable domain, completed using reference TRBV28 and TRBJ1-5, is DVKVTQSSRYLVKRTGEKVFLECVQDMDHENMFWYRQDPGLGLRLIYFSYDVKMKEKGDIPEGYSVSREKKERFSLILESASTNQTSMYLCASRWGQGGNQPQHFGDGTRLSIL.

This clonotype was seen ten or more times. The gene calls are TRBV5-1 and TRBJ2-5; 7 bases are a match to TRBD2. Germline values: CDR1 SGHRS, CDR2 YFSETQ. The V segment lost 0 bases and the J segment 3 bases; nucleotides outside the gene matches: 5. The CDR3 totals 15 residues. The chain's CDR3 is CASSLGASGKETQYF. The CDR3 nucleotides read TGCGCCAGCAGCTTGGGGGCTAGCGGAAAAGAGACCCAGTACTTC. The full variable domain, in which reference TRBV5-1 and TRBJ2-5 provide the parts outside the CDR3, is KAGVTQTPRYLIKTRGQQVTLSCSPISGHRSVSWYQQTPGQGLQFLFEYFSETQRNKGNFPGRFSGRQFSNSRSEMNVSTLELGDSALYLCASSLGASGKETQYFGPGTRLLVL.

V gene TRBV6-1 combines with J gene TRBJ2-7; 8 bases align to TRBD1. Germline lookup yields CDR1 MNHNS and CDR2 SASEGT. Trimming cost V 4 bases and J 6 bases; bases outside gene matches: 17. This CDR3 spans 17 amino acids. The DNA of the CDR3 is TGTGCCAGCAGTGGGCCTAGGACAGGGAGAGGCTTGTCCGAGCAGTACGTC. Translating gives CASSGPRTGRGLSEQYV.

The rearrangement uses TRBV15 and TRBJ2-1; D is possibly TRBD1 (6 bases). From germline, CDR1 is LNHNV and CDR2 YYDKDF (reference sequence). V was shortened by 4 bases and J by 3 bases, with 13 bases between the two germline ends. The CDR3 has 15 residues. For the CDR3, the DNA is TGTGCCACCAGCATACAGGGAAGGGTCTACAATGAGCAGTTCTTC. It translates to CATSIQGRVYNEQFF.

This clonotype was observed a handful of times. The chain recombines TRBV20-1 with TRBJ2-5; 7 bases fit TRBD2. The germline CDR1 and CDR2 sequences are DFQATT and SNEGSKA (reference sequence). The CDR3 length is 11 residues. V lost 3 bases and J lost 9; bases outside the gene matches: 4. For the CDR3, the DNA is TGCAGTGCTAGTCCTGCGGGGGCCCAGTACTTC. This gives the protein CSASPAGAQYF.

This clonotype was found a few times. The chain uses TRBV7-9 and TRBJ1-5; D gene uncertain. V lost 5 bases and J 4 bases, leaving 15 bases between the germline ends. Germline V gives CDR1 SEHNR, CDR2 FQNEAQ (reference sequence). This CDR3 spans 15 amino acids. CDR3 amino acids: CASSPVGSANQPQHF. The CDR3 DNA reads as TGTGCCAGCAGCCCGGTGGGTAGCGCGAATCAGCCCCAGCATTTT. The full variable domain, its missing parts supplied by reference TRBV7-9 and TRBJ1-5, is DTGVSQNPRHKITKRGQNVTFRCDPISEHNRLYWYRQTLGQGPEFLTYFQNEAQLEKSRLLSDRFSAERPKGSFSTLEIQRTEQGDSAMYLCASSPVGSANQPQHFGDGTRLSIL.

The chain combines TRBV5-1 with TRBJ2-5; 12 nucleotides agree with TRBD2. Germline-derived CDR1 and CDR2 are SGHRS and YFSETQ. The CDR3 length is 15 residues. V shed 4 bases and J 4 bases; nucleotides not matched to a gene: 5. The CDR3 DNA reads TGCGCCAGCAGCGAGACTAGCGGGGGAGGAGAGACCCAGTACTTC. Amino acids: CASSETSGGGETQYF.

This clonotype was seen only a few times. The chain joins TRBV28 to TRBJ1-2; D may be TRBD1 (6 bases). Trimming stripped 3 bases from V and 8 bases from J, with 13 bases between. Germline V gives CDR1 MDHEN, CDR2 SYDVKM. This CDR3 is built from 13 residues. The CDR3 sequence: CASSFGGGRGYTF. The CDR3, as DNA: TGTGCCAGCAGTTTCGGCGGGGGGCGAGGCTACACCTTC.

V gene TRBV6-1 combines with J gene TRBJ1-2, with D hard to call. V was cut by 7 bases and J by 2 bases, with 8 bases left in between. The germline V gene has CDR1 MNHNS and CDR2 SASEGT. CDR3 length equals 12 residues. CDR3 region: CASTPGNYGYTF. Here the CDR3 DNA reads TGTGCCAGCACTCCAGGCAACTATGGCTACACCTTC.

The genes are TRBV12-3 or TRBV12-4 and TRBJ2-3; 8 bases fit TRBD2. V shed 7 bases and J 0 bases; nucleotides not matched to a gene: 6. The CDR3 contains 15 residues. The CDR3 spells CASKWGGGSTDTQYF. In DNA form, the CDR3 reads TGTGCCAGCAAGTGGGGCGGGGGGAGCACAGATACGCAGTATTTT.

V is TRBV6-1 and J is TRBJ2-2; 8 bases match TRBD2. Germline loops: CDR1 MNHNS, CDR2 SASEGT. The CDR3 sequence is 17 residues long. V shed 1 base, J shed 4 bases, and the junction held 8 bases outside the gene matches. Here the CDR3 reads CASSEGGTSIATGELFF. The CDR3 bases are TGTGCCAGCAGTGAAGGAGGGACTAGTATTGCCACCGGGGAGCTGTTTTTT.

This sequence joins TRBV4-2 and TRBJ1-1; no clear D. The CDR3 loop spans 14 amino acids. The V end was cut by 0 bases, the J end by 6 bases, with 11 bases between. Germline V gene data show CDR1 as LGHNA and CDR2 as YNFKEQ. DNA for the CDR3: TGTGCCAGCAGCCAAGAGGCAGGTTCCGCTGAAGCTTTCTTT. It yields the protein CASSQEAGSAEAFF.